This TCR beta chain derives from a study of response to subunit inactivated influenza vaccine. TCRdb reanalysed the RT-PCR reads using MiXCR and keeps one entry per CDR3 protein. The sample lists a few hundred thousand distinct CDR3 sequences; just over 20% were seen once. Study observations and caveats: Only a handful of new T cells, the authors suggested, are recruited with each seasonal influenza vaccination.

Only a few counts were recorded for this clonotype. Antigen specificity is unknown. The germline V gene has CDR1 SQVTM and CDR2 ANQGSEA. The CDR3 runs to 14 residues. V lost 2 bases and J 2 bases, leaving 13 bases between the germline ends. This TCR was sampled from a man in his fifties or sixties who received an inactivated influenza vaccine. The sample here was PBMCs from blood, taken roughly 20 months after vaccination. The rearrangement joins TRBV29-1 to TRBJ2-7; D call uncertain. In DNA, the CDR3 is TGCAGCGTTGAATGGCCTAACCGAGCCTACGAGCAGTACTTC. Translating it yields CSVEWPNRAYEQYF.